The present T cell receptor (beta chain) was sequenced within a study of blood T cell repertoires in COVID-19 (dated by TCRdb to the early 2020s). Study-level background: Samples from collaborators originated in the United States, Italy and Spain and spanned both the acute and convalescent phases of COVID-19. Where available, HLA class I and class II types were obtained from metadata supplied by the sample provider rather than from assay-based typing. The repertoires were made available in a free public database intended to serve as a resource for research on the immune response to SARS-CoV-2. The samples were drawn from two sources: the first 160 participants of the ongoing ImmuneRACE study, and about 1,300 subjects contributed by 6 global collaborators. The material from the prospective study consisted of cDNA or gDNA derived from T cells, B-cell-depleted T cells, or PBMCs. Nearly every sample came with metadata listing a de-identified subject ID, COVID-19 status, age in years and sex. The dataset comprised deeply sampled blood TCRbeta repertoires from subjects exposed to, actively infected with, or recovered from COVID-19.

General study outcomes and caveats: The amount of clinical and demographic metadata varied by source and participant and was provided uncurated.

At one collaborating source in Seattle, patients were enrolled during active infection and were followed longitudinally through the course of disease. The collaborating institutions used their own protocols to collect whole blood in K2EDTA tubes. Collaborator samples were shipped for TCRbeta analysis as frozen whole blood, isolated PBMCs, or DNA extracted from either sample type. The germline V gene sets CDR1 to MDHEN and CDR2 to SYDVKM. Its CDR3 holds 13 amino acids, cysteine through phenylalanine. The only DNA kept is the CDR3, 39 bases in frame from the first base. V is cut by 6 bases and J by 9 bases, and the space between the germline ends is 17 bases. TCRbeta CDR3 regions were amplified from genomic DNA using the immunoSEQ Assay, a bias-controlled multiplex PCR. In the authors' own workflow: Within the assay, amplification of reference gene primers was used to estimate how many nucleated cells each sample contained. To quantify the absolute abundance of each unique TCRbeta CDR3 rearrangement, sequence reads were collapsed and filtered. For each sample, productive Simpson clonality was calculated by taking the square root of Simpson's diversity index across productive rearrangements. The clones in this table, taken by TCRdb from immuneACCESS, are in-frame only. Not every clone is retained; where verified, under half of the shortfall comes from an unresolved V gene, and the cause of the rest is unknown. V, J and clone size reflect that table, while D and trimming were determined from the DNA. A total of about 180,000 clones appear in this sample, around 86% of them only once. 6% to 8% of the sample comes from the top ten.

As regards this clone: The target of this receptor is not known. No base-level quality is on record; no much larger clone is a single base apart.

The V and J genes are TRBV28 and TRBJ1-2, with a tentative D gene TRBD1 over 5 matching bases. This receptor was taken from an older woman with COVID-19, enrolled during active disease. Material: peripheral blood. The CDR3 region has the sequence CASSVGTPPSYTF. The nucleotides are TGTGCCAGCAGCGTCGGGACTCCCCCCAGCTACACCTTC.